The rows below give T cell receptor beta chains drawn from one sample of a study of response to subunit inactivated influenza vaccine. TCRdb processed the RT-PCR reads anew with MiXCR; each CDR3 protein has one entry. This sample carries hundreds of thousands of distinct CDR3 sequences, roughly 12% of them seen once, and the ten largest clones take roughly 11%. The sample also formed part of further work on T cells expressing NK-cell markers.

The sample here was PBMCs from blood, taken on the day of vaccination. The source is a man aged 50 to 59 who received an inactivated influenza vaccine. The CDR3 runs from the conserved cysteine through the conserved F or W. D genes are given only for firm matches. Rows may omit the clone size; those that give it use once, few, many or a size class.

D gene	J gene	V gene	clone size	CDR3 DNA	CDR3 protein
NA	TRBJ1-2	TRBV7-9	NA	TGTGCCAGCAGCCTAATGAGGGAATTTTACACCTTC	CASSLMREFYTF
NA	TRBJ2-3	TRBV27	few	TGTGCCAGCAGTTTATCGCCAGGGAGAAGCACAGATACGCAGTATTTT	CASSLSPGRSTDTQYF
TRBD2	TRBJ2-1	TRBV2	few	TGTGCCAGCAGCCGGAGCGGGAGGGCCGGTCCCGAGCAGTTCTTC	CASSRSGRAGPEQFF
NA	TRBJ1-2	TRBV11-2	few	TGTGCCAGCAGCATGGACAATAACTATGGCTACACCTTC	CASSMDNNYGYTF
NA	TRBJ2-3	TRBV27	NA	TGTGCCAGCAGTTCGAACAGGGCTCCAGATACGCAGTATTTT	CASSSNRAPDTQYF
NA	TRBJ2-5	TRBV5-6	NA	TGTGCCAGCAGCTTGGCTCAGGGAGAGACCCAGTACTTC	CASSLAQGETQYF
TRBD1	TRBJ1-6	TRBV20-1	few	TGCAGTGCCTTAACAGGGGCGAGCTCCTATAATTCACCCCTCCACTTT	CSALTGASSYNSPLHF
NA	TRBJ2-1	TRBV4-3	few	TGCGCCAGCAGCCAAGATTTCGCGGGAAACTACAATGAGCAGTTCTTC	CASSQDFAGNYNEQFF
NA	TRBJ2-2	TRBV2	few	TGTGCCAGCGGTGGGACTGTACAGCAGACCGGGGAGCTGTTTTTT	CASGGTVQQTGELFF
TRBD1	TRBJ2-1	TRBV24-1	NA	TGTGCCACCAGTGAACCTACCGGGACAGGGGTCAATGAGCAGTTCTTC	CATSEPTGTGVNEQFF
NA	TRBJ1-1	TRBV27	few	TGTGCCAGCATGTCAGCTCCAAACACTGAAGCTTTCTTT	CASMSAPNTEAFF
NA	TRBJ1-1	TRBV11-1	NA	TGTGCCAGCAGCCAAGACAGGAGCCAAGCTTTCTTT	CASSQDRSQAFF
NA	TRBJ2-2	TRBV10-3	NA	TGTGCCATCAGAGAGCCGACAAGGGTCACCGGGGAGCTGTTTTTT	CAIREPTRVTGELFF
TRBD1	TRBJ2-1	TRBV7-9	few	TGTGCCAGCAGCTTACCACTGGACAGGGGATTGAATGAGCAGTTCTTC	CASSLPLDRGLNEQFF
TRBD1	TRBJ2-7	TRBV10-3	few	TGTGCCAGCCGGGACAGGGAAATTTACGAGCAGTACTTC	CASRDREIYEQYF